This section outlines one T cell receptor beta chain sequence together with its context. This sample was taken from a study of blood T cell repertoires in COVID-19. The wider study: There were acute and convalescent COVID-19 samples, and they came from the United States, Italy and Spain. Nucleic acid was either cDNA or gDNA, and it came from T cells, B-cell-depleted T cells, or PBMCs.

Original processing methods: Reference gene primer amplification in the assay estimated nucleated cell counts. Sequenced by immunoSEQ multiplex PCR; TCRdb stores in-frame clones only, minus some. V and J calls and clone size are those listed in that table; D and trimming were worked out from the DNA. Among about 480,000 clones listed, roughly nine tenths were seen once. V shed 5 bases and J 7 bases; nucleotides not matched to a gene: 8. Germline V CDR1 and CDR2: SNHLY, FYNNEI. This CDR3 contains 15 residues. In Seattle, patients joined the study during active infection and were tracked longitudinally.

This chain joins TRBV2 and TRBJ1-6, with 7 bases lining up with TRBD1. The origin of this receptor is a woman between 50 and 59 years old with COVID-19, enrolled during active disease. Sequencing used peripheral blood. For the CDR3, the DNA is TGTGCCAGCAGTCGGCAGAGGACAGGCAATTCACCCCTCCACTTT. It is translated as CASSRQRTGNSPLHF.